This entry lists 4 T cell receptor beta chains sequenced from one sample in a study of Graves' ophthalmopathy and Graves' hyperthyroidism. RNA served as the template for amplifying TCR beta CDR3 regions. The library came from an HTBI-primed first-round RT-PCR and a second-round multiplex PCR. TCRdb fed the multiplex PCR reads into MiXCR, producing one record per CDR3 protein. The data contain about 400,000 distinct CDR3 sequences, around 16% of them singletons. Material: peripheral blood. Receptors were obtained from a woman under 30 with Graves' ophthalmopathy.

This clonotype was detected a few times. The V and J genes are TRBV20-1 and TRBJ2-7; the D gene is possibly TRBD2 (6 bases). The germline CDR1 and CDR2 sequences are DFQATT and SNEGSKA (reference sequence). Trimming stripped 3 bases from V and 4 bases from J, with 13 bases between. CDR3 length: 13 amino acids. As DNA, the CDR3 is TGCAGTGCTAGGTCCCGGGACTTGTACGAGCAGTACTTC. Translating gives CSARSRDLYEQYF.

There are many counts of this clonotype. CDR3 in DNA: TGTGCCAGCAGTCTCGACGGATTCAACACTGAAGCTTTCTTT. This codes for CASSLDGFNTEAFF. The rearrangement uses TRBV6-2 or TRBV6-3 and TRBJ1-1; no clear D. The V gene's germline CDR1 is MNHEY and CDR2 SVGEGT. The ends were cut back, 5 bases at V and 2 bases at J, with 12 bases in the middle. CDR3 size: 14 residues.

This clonotype was observed at least ten times. This sequence joins TRBV20-1 and TRBJ1-5; no clear D gene. V gave up 5 bases and J gave up 5 bases, with 10 bases separating them. There are 12 residues in the CDR3. Germline V CDR1 and CDR2: DFQATT, SNEGSKA (reference sequence). CDR3 loop: CSAPGGDQPQHF. DNA of the CDR3: TGCAGTGCTCCCGGCGGTGATCAGCCCCAGCATTTT.

The table lists this clonotype with many counts. V is TRBV20-1 and J is TRBJ1-2; a weak D match, TRBD1 (5 bases). Trimming took off 3 bases at V and 2 bases at J, with 7 bases between the two ends. The CDR3 covers 12 residues. Germline V lookup: CDR1 DFQATT, CDR2 SNEGSKA (reference sequence). Here the CDR3 reads CSASRGNYGYTF. The CDR3 DNA reads as TGCAGTGCTAGTCGGGGGAACTATGGCTACACCTTC.